The 19 T cell receptor beta chains below all came from one sample that was sequenced in a study of cytomegalovirus exposure and HLA in healthy donors (dated 2017 in TCRdb). Library preparation employed the immunoSEQ multiplex PCR assay. The multiplex PCR relied on a mix of 60 forward primers for TCR Vbeta segments and 13 reverse primers for TCR Jbeta segments. What TCRdb holds here is the immuneACCESS table cut down to in-frame rearrangements. Part of the clones is not present; checked against another copy, under half of the missing clones reflect an unresolved V gene, and the others are unexplained. The sample table holds hundreds of thousands of clones, of which around 89% were seen once. The ten biggest clones cover over 0.95% of the sample. Sequenced material: PBMCs. The source is a woman aged 18-29 years in good health and CMV-seronegative.

The rearrangement links TRBV2 to TRBJ2-5; 12 bases line up with TRBD1. The germline V gene encodes CDR1 SNHLY and CDR2 FYNNEI. Trimming cost V 7 bases and J 3 bases; bases outside gene matches: 6. This CDR3 contains 15 residues. Written as DNA, the CDR3 is TGTGCCAGCAATACCGGGACAGGGGGCAAAGAGACCCAGTACTTC. Its protein is CASNTGTGGKETQYF.

This rearrangement joins TRBV5-5 to TRBJ2-2; 8 bases map to TRBD1. CDR1 and CDR2 (germline): SGHKS, YYEKEE (reference sequence). The CDR3 extends over 16 amino acids. With 4 bases clipped from V and 6 bases from J, the junction kept 11 bases outside the gene matches. DNA of the CDR3: TGTGCCAGCAGCGTCAGGACAGGGAGTAAGGCCGGGGAGCTGTTTTTT. Translated: CASSVRTGSKAGELFF.

The rearrangement links TRBV16 to TRBJ2-4; D is perhaps TRBD2 (7 bases). The germline gives CDR1 KGHSY, CDR2 FQNENV. The CDR3 loop spans 16 amino acids. The germline V and J ends were trimmed by 2 bases and 0 bases, with 11 bases remaining between them. CDR3: CASSQLRGGAKNIQYF. The CDR3, as DNA: TGTGCCAGCAGCCAACTGAGGGGGGGAGCCAAAAACATTCAGTACTTC.

CDR3 region: CASSQDLAGKLQETQYF. The CDR3 DNA reads TGCGCCAGCAGCCAAGATTTAGCGGGGAAACTCCAAGAGACCCAGTACTTC. This chain joins TRBV4-1 and TRBJ2-5, with TRBD2 matching over 8 bases. V was pared by 0 bases and J by 1 base, with 7 bases of the junction left unmatched. The CDR3 extends over 17 amino acids. CDR1 and CDR2 from the germline V gene are MGHRA and YSYEKL.

V and J are TRBV6-6 and TRBJ2-7, with 10 bases lining up with TRBD1. The CDR3 loop spans 16 amino acids. With V trimmed by 3 bases and J by 3 bases, 8 bases remained unmatched. Germline-derived CDR1 and CDR2 are MNHNY and SVGAGI (reference sequence). DNA of the CDR3: TGTGCCAGCAGTTATTCCGACAGGGGGCTCGGCTACGAGCAGTACTTC. Its translation: CASSYSDRGLGYEQYF.

The rearrangement links TRBV6-5 to TRBJ2-7; 7 bases fit TRBD2. The CDR3 spans 14 residues. Germline assignment: CDR1 MNHEY and CDR2 SVGAGI. With 2 bases clipped from V and 3 bases from J, the junction kept 4 bases outside the gene matches. CDR3 residues: CASSYPRTSYEQYF. The CDR3 bases are TGTGCCAGCAGTTACCCACGGACTAGCTACGAGCAGTACTTC.

The chain carries TRBV6-5 and TRBJ2-1, with D possibly matching TRBD2 (6 bases). The length of the CDR3 is 15 residues. The germline gives CDR1 MNHEY, CDR2 SVGAGI. V lost 6 bases, J lost 4 bases, and 16 bases lay in between. The CDR3, as DNA: TGTGCCAGCAGCAGGGAGCGGGCGGTATACAATGAGCAGTTCTTC. Its protein is CASSRERAVYNEQFF.

This chain links TRBV9 with TRBJ1-1; D call uncertain. V gave up 0 bases and J gave up 6 bases, with 12 bases separating them. Germline values: CDR1 SGDLS, CDR2 YYNGEE. CDR3 length: 14 residues. Written as DNA, the CDR3 is TGTGCCAGCAGCGTAGAAGGTTCAGGCCCTGAAGCTTTCTTT. Amino acids: CASSVEGSGPEAFF.

The V call is TRBV4-2, the J call TRBJ1-6, with 7 bases lining up with TRBD1. The CDR3 spans 15 residues. Per germline, CDR1 LGHNA and CDR2 YNFKEQ. The J segment lost 10 bases and the V segment lost 1 base, leaving 7 bases of the junction unmatched. The CDR3 sequence: CASSQVEQGSSPLHF. The CDR3 DNA sequence: TGTGCCAGCAGCCAAGTGGAACAGGGGAGCTCACCCCTCCACTTT.

The V call is TRBV11-2, the J call TRBJ2-7; D is undetermined. V was pared by 2 bases and J by 3 bases, with 5 bases between. The CDR3 consists of 12 residues. The germline V gene encodes CDR1 SGHAT and CDR2 FQNNGV. The CDR3 here is CASSLPGYEQYF. In DNA, the CDR3 is TGTGCCAGCAGCTTACCAGGCTACGAGCAGTACTTC.

The chain employs TRBV28 and TRBJ1-4; no firm D call. Trimming stripped 4 bases from V and 10 bases from J, with 10 bases between. The CDR3 runs 12 residues. Germline CDR1 is MDHEN and CDR2 is SYDVKM. The CDR3 DNA reads TGTGCCAGCAGTTCCCCGGTTGCAAAACTGTTTTTT. Translated: CASSSPVAKLFF.

The V and J genes are TRBV5-6 and TRBJ1-2; 9 positions agree with TRBD1. V lost 7 bases, J lost 5 bases, and 3 bases stayed unmatched. Looked up from germline, CDR1 is SGHDT and CDR2 is YYEEEE. CDR3 length: 12 residues. The CDR3 DNA is TGTGCCAGCCACAGGGGGCCTTATGGCTACACCTTC. Translated, it gives CASHRGPYGYTF.

V gene TRBV7-9 combines with J gene TRBJ1-4; 8 nucleotides line up with TRBD1. The CDR3 runs 15 residues. Germline CDR1 is SEHNR and CDR2 is FQNEAQ (reference sequence). The V and J ends lost 5 bases and 5 bases, in that order; junction bases with no gene match: 7. The chain's CDR3 is CASSPQTGVNEKLFF. The CDR3 region has the DNA TGTGCCAGCAGCCCCCAGACAGGGGTAAATGAAAAACTGTTTTTT.

This clone has a single count. This chain uses TRBV11-2 with TRBJ2-7; no clear D gene. Trimming shortened V by 5 bases and J by 9 bases, and 20 bases separated the two germline ends. CDR3 length: 14 amino acids. Germline values: CDR1 SGHAT, CDR2 FQNNGV. This CDR3 is CASSQDLDSLGQYF. The CDR3, as DNA: TGTGCCAGCAGCCAAGACCTTGATAGCTTAGGGCAGTACTTC.

The rearrangement links TRBV11-1 to TRBJ1-1; perhaps TRBD1 as D (5 bases). Germline CDR1 reads SGHAT; CDR2 reads FQDESV (reference sequence). The CDR3 runs to 18 residues. V was pared by 5 bases and J by 2 bases, with 24 bases between. For the CDR3, the DNA is TGTGCCAGCAGCCCGGGATGGGACTGGGGGAATATAAACACTGAAGCTTTCTTT. Its protein is CASSPGWDWGNINTEAFF.

The chain links TRBV4-2 to TRBJ2-7; D is unclear. The CDR3 has 12 amino acids. Germline V lookup: CDR1 LGHNA, CDR2 YNFKEQ. The V end was cut by 6 bases, the J end by 4 bases, with 10 bases between. The CDR3 DNA follows: TGTGCCAGCAGTGACATGGCGTACGAGCAGTACTTC. This translates into CASSDMAYEQYF.

This clone was counted once. The CDR3 here is CASSSGTASGNTIYF. The CDR3 DNA reads TGTGCCAGCAGCTCTGGGACAGCCTCTGGAAACACCATATATTTT. The chain carries TRBV7-7 and TRBJ1-3; 7 bases are a match to TRBD1. This CDR3 is 15 amino acids long. Trimming at V came to 4 bases and at J to 0 bases, leaving 3 bases not matched to a gene. The V gene's germline CDR1 is SSHAT and CDR2 FNYEAQ (reference sequence).

The V call is TRBV6-1, the J call TRBJ1-5, with 7 bases that match TRBD1. CDR1 is MNHNS, CDR2 SASEGT, per germline. The CDR3 loop spans 15 amino acids. V was clipped by 6 bases and J by 7 bases; unmatched bases: 12. The DNA for the CDR3 is TGTGCCAGCAGAATCAACAGGGGTGGGGGCCAGCCCCAGCATTTT. Protein: CASRINRGGGQPQHF.

The V gene is TRBV5-1, the J gene TRBJ2-1, with D possibly matching TRBD2 (6 bases). The CDR3 is 16 residues long. The ends were cut back, 0 bases at V and 2 bases at J, with 12 bases in the middle. CDR1 and CDR2 from the germline V gene are SGHRS and YFSETQ. CDR3 nucleotides: TGCGCCAGCAGCTTGGGAGAGACTAGGACCTACAATGAGCAGTTCTTC. This codes for CASSLGETRTYNEQFF.